Presented here are 30 T cell receptor beta chains from one specimen sequenced in a study of T cell changes during pregnancy in multiple sclerosis. The data were produced by immunoSEQ multiplex PCR, yet TCRdb's version contains in-frame clones alone and is incomplete. The sample includes about 41,000 clones, 89% of them seen just once. The sequencing used CD4+ T cells from peripheral blood mononuclear cells, collected in the first trimester of pregnancy. The origin of the receptors is a female donor with multiple sclerosis, enrolled in a pregnancy study.

The chain uses TRBV11-3 and TRBJ2-7; 10 nucleotides line up with TRBD2. The CDR3 runs to 15 residues. Germline V CDR1 and CDR2: SGHNT, YENEEA. Trimming removed 0 bases from V and 9 bases from J; junction bases left unmatched: 8. The CDR3 bases are TGTGCCAGCAGCTTAGAACCCCTAGCGGGAGAAGGGCAGTACTTC. This codes for CASSLEPLAGEGQYF.

The V and J genes are TRBV27 and TRBJ1-2; D possibly corresponds to TRBD1 (5 bases). This CDR3 contains 13 residues. CDR1 MNHEY and CDR2 SMNVEV come from the germline V gene (reference sequence). V was pared by 3 bases and J by 5 bases, with 10 bases between. The CDR3 coding sequence is TGTGCCAGCAGTTTTGACAGTACTTATGGCTACACCTTC. Translation gives CASSFDSTYGYTF.

This chain connects TRBV7-9 to TRBJ2-5; 10 positions agree with TRBD2. V was pared by 6 bases and J by 3 bases, with 10 bases of the junction left unmatched. The length of the CDR3 is 16 residues. The V gene's germline CDR1 is SEHNR and CDR2 FQNEAQ (reference sequence). CDR3 loop: CASSYGTSDLKETQYF. As DNA, the CDR3 is TGTGCCAGCAGTTACGGGACTAGCGACCTTAAAGAGACCCAGTACTTC.

The CDR3 here is CASSEFSEGLNTEAFF. In DNA form, the CDR3 reads TGTGCCAGCAGTGAATTTTCTGAGGGCTTGAACACTGAAGCTTTCTTT. This chain uses TRBV6-1 with TRBJ1-1; no firm D call. V was clipped by 2 bases and J by 0 bases, with 13 bases between them. The CDR3 runs 16 residues. Germline V gives CDR1 MNHNS, CDR2 SASEGT.

This rearrangement joins TRBV12-5 to TRBJ2-1, with 7 bases fitting TRBD2. The CDR3 spans 14 residues. Germline values: CDR1 LGHNT, CDR2 FRNRAP. Trimming took 7 bases from V and 5 from J; bases not matched to a gene: 8. The CDR3 DNA sequence: TGTGCTAGTGTTTGGCGGGAGACAGACAATGAGCAGTTCTTC. Translation gives CASVWRETDNEQFF. Variable domain in full (rest from reference TRBV12-5 and TRBJ2-1): DARVTQTPRHKVTEMGQEVTMRCQPILGHNTVFWYRQTMMQGLELLAYFRNRAPLDDSGMPKDRFSAEMPDATLATLKIQPSEPRDSAVYFCASVWRETDNEQFFGPGTRLTVL.

The chain is built from TRBV5-5 and TRBJ2-5; possible D gene TRBD2, 6 bases. The CDR3 consists of 16 residues. The V end was cut by 4 bases, the J end by 1 base, with 17 bases between. From germline, CDR1 is SGHKS and CDR2 YYEKEE (reference sequence). The DNA of the CDR3 is TGTGCCAGCAGCAGAGCCGGGACTCCAATCCAAGAGACCCAGTACTTC. It encodes CASSRAGTPIQETQYF. Filled out from reference TRBV5-5 and TRBJ2-5, the complete variable domain reads DAGVTQSPTHLIKTRGQQVTLRCSPISGHKSVSWYQQVLGQGPQFIFQYYEKEERGRGNFPDRFSARQFPNYSSELNVNALLLGDSALYLCASSRAGTPIQETQYFGPGTRLLVL.

Here the CDR3 DNA reads TGTGCCAGCTCACCACAGCGGGGAAACAATGAGCAGTTCTTC. Protein sequence: CASSPQRGNNEQFF. The rearrangement uses TRBV18 and TRBJ2-1; 7 nucleotides align to TRBD2. The CDR3 extends over 14 amino acids. The V and J ends lost 1 base and 5 bases, in that order; junction bases with no gene match: 2. The germline V gene has CDR1 KGHSH and CDR2 LQKENI.

The chain combines TRBV5-6 with TRBJ1-2; D remains ambiguous. Germline loops: CDR1 SGHDT, CDR2 YYEEEE. The length of the CDR3 is 14 residues. Trimming shortened V by 5 bases and J by 5 bases, and 16 bases separated the two germline ends. The CDR3 DNA is TGTGCCAGCAGTGCGGGTCTTTCTGCGTATGGCTACACCTTC. Its translation: CASSAGLSAYGYTF.

The chain recombines TRBV6-5 with TRBJ1-3, with TRBD1 matching 7 bases. This CDR3 spans 15 amino acids. CDR1 MNHEY and CDR2 SVGAGI come from the germline V gene. The trim removed 0 bases at V and 3 bases at J, leaving 2 bases unmatched. The CDR3 coding sequence is TGTGCCAGCAGTTACTCGGGACAGATTGGAAACACCATATATTTT. Protein sequence: CASSYSGQIGNTIYF.

The chain employs TRBV6-6 and TRBJ2-7, with D maybe TRBD2 (6 bases). Trimming took 8 bases from V and 5 from J, leaving 13 bases between them. Per the germline V gene, CDR1 is MNHNY and CDR2 is SVGAGI (reference sequence). The CDR3 is 12 amino acids. The DNA of the CDR3 is TGTGCCAGCTCCGGCGGGAAGAACGAGCAGTACTTC. This gives the protein CASSGGKNEQYF.

This clone was seen only once. This chain uses TRBV5-1 with TRBJ2-5; perhaps TRBD1 as D (5 bases). The germline CDR1 and CDR2 sequences are SGHRS and YFSETQ. Trimming cost V 2 bases and J 7 bases, with 15 bases left between them. This CDR3 has 14 residues. CDR3 residues: CASSLRTTTGTQYF. In DNA form, the CDR3 reads TGCGCCAGCAGCTTAAGGACAACCACGGGGACCCAGTACTTC.

This rearrangement joins TRBV28 to TRBJ1-1; no definite D call. The germline V gene has CDR1 MDHEN and CDR2 SYDVKM. V lost 10 bases and J lost 3, with 12 bases in between. This CDR3 region has 12 residues. Written as DNA, the CDR3 is TGTGCCACCATAGTCTCGGACACTGAAGCTTTCTTT. Translation: CATIVSDTEAFF.

The chain uses TRBV5-4 and TRBJ2-3, with 9 bases identical to TRBD1. The V segment lost 5 bases and the J segment 4 bases; nucleotides outside the gene matches: 8. From germline, CDR1 is SGHNT and CDR2 YYREEE (reference sequence). The CDR3 sequence is 15 residues long. CDR3 DNA sequence: TGTGCCAGCAGACGGGACAGGGAACGTTCAGATACGCAGTATTTT. Its translation: CASRRDRERSDTQYF. The whole variable domain, filled in from reference TRBV5-4 and TRBJ2-3, reads ETGVTQSPTHLIKTRGQQVTLRCSSQSGHNTVSWYQQALGQGPQFIFQYYREEENGRGNFPPRFSGLQFPNYSSELNVNALELDDSALYLCASRRDRERSDTQYFGPGTRLTVL.

The chain has TRBV27 and TRBJ2-6; TRBD1 agrees at 8 bases. Per germline, CDR1 MNHEY and CDR2 SMNVEV (reference sequence). Trimming at V came to 3 bases and at J to 4 bases, leaving 8 bases not matched to a gene. The CDR3 length is 17 residues. The chain's CDR3 is CASSLQGALAGANVLTF. CDR3 bases: TGTGCCAGCAGTTTGCAGGGGGCCCTCGCCGGGGCCAACGTCCTGACTTTC.

This chain joins TRBV28 and TRBJ1-1, with D unclear. Trimming took 3 bases from V and 7 from J, leaving 6 bases between them. The CDR3 extends over 11 amino acids. Germline V gives CDR1 MDHEN, CDR2 SYDVKM. This CDR3 is CASSFYGEAFF. The CDR3 coding sequence is TGTGCCAGCAGTTTCTACGGTGAAGCTTTCTTT.

The J gene is TRBJ2-2, the V gene TRBV5-4; perhaps TRBD2 as D (5 bases). CDR1 and CDR2 (germline): SGHNT, YYREEE (reference sequence). The CDR3 extends over 14 amino acids. CDR3 residues: CAIREGPNTGELFF. As DNA, the CDR3 is TGTGCTATCCGGGAAGGGCCGAACACCGGGGAGCTGTTTTTT.

The V and J genes are TRBV7-6 and TRBJ2-3; 11 positions match TRBD2. There are 18 residues in the CDR3. The germline gives CDR1 SGHVS, CDR2 FNYEAQ. With V trimmed by 1 base and J by 4 bases, 10 bases remained unmatched. The CDR3 DNA reads TGTGCCAGCAGCTTAGGAGGGACTAGCGGCCGGGGGCCAGATACGCAGTATTTT. Translated: CASSLGGTSGRGPDTQYF. Supplemented by reference TRBV7-6 and TRBJ2-3, the full variable domain reads GAGVSQSPRYKVTKRGQDVALRCDPISGHVSLYWYRQALGQGPEFLTYFNYEAQQDKSGLPNDRFSAERPEGSISTLTIQRTEQRDSAMYRCASSLGGTSGRGPDTQYFGPGTRLTVL.

In its sample, this clone was seen once. The chain's CDR3 is CASSWLAGVDNEQFF. In nucleotides, the CDR3 is TGTGCCAGCAGTTGGCTAGCGGGAGTGGACAATGAGCAGTTCTTC. The gene calls are TRBV2 and TRBJ2-1; 10 nucleotides agree with TRBD2. V lost 5 bases and J lost 5; bases outside the gene matches: 6. The CDR3 runs to 15 residues. CDR1 and CDR2 from the germline V gene are SNHLY and FYNNEI.

This chain connects TRBV30 to TRBJ2-1; 16 nucleotides agree with TRBD2. Germline lookup yields CDR1 GTSNPN and CDR2 SVGIG (reference sequence). J gave up 3 bases and V 3 bases, and 11 bases lay outside the gene matches. The CDR3 is made up of 19 amino acids. CDR3 residues: CAWSFGGLAGGLRYNEQFF. Written as DNA, the CDR3 is TGTGCCTGGAGCTTTGGGGGACTAGCGGGAGGGTTACGCTACAATGAGCAGTTCTTC.

The CDR3 nucleotides read TGTGCCAGCAGTTTATTACCGGGAGCGAACACCGGGGAGCTGTTTTTT. It translates to CASSLLPGANTGELFF. V is TRBV27 and J is TRBJ2-2, with D perhaps TRBD2 (6 bases). The CDR3 is 16 residues long. The germline gives CDR1 MNHEY, CDR2 SMNVEV (reference sequence). The V and J ends lost 1 base and 0 bases respectively, with 9 bases between them.

This clone has just a few counts. CDR3 bases: TGTGCCAGCAGCCAAGATAGGGGGAGAGGGTACAATGAGCAGTTCTTC. This sequence encodes CASSQDRGRGYNEQFF. The chain links TRBV4-2 to TRBJ2-1; TRBD1 might be the D (6 bases). Germline CDR1 reads LGHNA; CDR2 reads YNFKEQ. The length of the CDR3 is 16 residues. V lost 0 bases, J lost 4 bases, and 13 bases lay in between.

The chain carries TRBV18 and TRBJ2-7, with D perhaps matching TRBD1 (5 bases). V was trimmed by 3 bases and J by 2 bases, leaving 8 bases between them. The CDR3 is 13 residues long. Germline values: CDR1 KGHSH, CDR2 LQKENI. The CDR3 sequence: CASSPRQTYEQYF. The CDR3 DNA reads as TGTGCCAGCTCACCCCGACAGACCTACGAGCAGTACTTC.

This clone was found a few times. This chain links TRBV4-3 with TRBJ1-1, with TRBD1 as a possible D gene (5 bases). The CDR3 extends over 14 amino acids. Per germline, CDR1 LGHNA and CDR2 YSLEER. Trimming left V 2 bases short and J 2 bases short, with 9 bases between. The DNA for the CDR3 is TGCGCCAGCAGCCAACAGGACATCAACACTGAAGCTTTCTTT. This encodes CASSQQDINTEAFF.

This chain connects TRBV2 to TRBJ2-5, with D possibly being TRBD2 (6 bases). Germline values: CDR1 SNHLY, CDR2 FYNNEI. Between the trimmed V and J ends, which lost 8 bases and 5 bases, there was a span of 21 bases. The CDR3 covers 15 residues. Here the CDR3 reads CASLGTGSPRETQYF. CDR3 DNA: TGTGCCAGCCTGGGGACTGGAAGCCCCCGGGAGACCCAGTACTTC.

The chain recombines TRBV6-1 with TRBJ1-2, with D unresolved. The CDR3 has 15 amino acids. Trimming cost V 1 base and J 3 bases, with 12 bases left between them. Germline lookup yields CDR1 MNHNS and CDR2 SASEGT. The CDR3 sequence: CASSEGPQEYYGYTF. The CDR3 bases are TGTGCCAGCAGTGAAGGCCCTCAGGAATACTATGGCTACACCTTC.

CDR3 sequence reads: CATALAAYNEQFF. The CDR3 DNA reads as TGTGCCACCGCCTTGGCAGCCTACAATGAGCAGTTCTTC. The rearrangement uses TRBV27 and TRBJ2-1; D remains ambiguous. This CDR3 region has 13 residues. The germline V and J ends were trimmed by 10 bases and 2 bases, with 12 bases remaining between them. CDR1 is MNHEY and CDR2 is SMNVEV in the germline V gene (reference sequence).

The rearrangement joins TRBV15 to TRBJ2-3; a weak D match, TRBD1 (5 bases). The germline gives CDR1 LNHNV, CDR2 YYDKDF (reference sequence). Deletions cut 0 bases from V and 7 bases from J, with 14 bases between. The CDR3 length is 15 residues. Here the CDR3 DNA reads TGTGCCACCAGCAGAGATAGAAGGGGTCAGAATACGCAGTATTTT. This gives the protein CATSRDRRGQNTQYF.

The CDR3, as DNA: TGTGCCAGCAGTTCACGTATCACTACCCAGAACACCGGGGAGCTGTTTTTT. Its protein product is CASSSRITTQNTGELFF. The chain joins TRBV27 to TRBJ2-2; D not resolved. From germline, CDR1 is MNHEY and CDR2 SMNVEV (reference sequence). This CDR3 spans 17 amino acids. The germline V and J ends were trimmed by 4 bases and 1 base, with 16 bases remaining between them.

This chain uses TRBV27 with TRBJ2-1; 9 nucleotides match TRBD1. Germline values: CDR1 MNHEY, CDR2 SMNVEV (reference sequence). Losses at the gene ends were 5 bases for V and 6 bases for J; bases not matched to a gene: 8. The CDR3 covers 15 residues. The CDR3 coding sequence is TGTGCCAGCAGTGCCTGGGGGACAGGGCCCAATGAGCAGTTCTTC. This encodes CASSAWGTGPNEQFF.

V gene TRBV6-1 combines with J gene TRBJ2-1; TRBD2 agrees at 7 bases. V was pared by 6 bases and J by 0 bases, with 5 bases of the junction left unmatched. The CDR3 loop spans 15 amino acids. Germline V CDR1 and CDR2: MNHNS, SASEGT. The CDR3 DNA follows: TGTGCCAGCAGCCTGACTAGCACCTCCTACAATGAGCAGTTCTTC. Translated, it gives CASSLTSTSYNEQFF.